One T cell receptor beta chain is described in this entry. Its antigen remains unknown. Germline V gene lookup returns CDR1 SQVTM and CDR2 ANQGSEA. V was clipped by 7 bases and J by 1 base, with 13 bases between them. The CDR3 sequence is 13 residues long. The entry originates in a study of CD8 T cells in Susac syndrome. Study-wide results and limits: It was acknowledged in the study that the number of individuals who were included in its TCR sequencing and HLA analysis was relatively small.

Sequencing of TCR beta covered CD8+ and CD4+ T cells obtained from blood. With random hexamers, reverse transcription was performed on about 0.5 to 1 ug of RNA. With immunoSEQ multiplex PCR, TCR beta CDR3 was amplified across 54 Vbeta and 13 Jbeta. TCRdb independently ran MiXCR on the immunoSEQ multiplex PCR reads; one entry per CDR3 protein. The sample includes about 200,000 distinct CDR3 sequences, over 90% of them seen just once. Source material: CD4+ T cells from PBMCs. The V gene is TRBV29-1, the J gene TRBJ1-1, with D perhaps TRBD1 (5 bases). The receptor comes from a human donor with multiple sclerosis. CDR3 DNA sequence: TGCAGCGGTCAACGACAGCGGAACACTGAAGCTTTCTTT. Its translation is CSGQRQRNTEAFF.